This TCR beta chain stems from a study of T cell repertoires in cytomegalovirus infection. The V end lost 6 bases, the J end lost 6 bases, and 17 bases lay between the germline ends. This CDR3 has 14 amino acids. CDR1 and CDR2 from the germline V gene are DFQATT and SNEGSKA (reference sequence). In TCRdb, the reads were re-called with MiXCR into one record per CDR3 protein. The sample consists of around 770,000 distinct CDR3 sequences, about 27% of them appearing once. Regarding this clonotype: The antigen is not known.

The chain employs TRBV20-1 and TRBJ1-4, with D hard to call. The clonotype comes from a human donor in good health (CMV status not recorded). Some clones in this sample may be carry-over from other donors' samples. The sample consisted of cultured CD8+ T cells from PBMCs, taken from culture after CMV antigen stimulation. The CDR3 region has the DNA TGCAGTGCCTGGGCCGAGTTGGCTCATGAAAAACTGTTTTTT. Its translation is CSAWAELAHEKLFF.